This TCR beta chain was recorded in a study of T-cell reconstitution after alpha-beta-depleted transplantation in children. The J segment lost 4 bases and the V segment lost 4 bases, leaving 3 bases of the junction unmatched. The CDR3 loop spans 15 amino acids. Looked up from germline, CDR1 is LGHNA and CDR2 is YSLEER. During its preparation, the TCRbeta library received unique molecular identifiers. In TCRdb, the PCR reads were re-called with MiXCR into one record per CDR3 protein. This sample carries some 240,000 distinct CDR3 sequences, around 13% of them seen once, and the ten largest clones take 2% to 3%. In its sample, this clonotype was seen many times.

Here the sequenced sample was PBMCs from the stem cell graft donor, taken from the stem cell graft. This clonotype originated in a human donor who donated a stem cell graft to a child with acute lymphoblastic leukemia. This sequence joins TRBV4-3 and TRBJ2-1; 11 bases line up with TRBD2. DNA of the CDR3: TGCGCCAGCAGCCCGGGACTAGCGGAGTACAATGAGCAGTTCTTC. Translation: CASSPGLAEYNEQFF.